The rows below give T cell receptor beta chains drawn from one sample of a study of radiation and T cells in renal cell carcinoma. Assay: immunoSEQ multiplex PCR; the TCRdb copy retains only in-frame clones and omits some. The sample comprises 140,000 to 150,000 clones, roughly 90% of which are singletons, and around 4% rests with the top ten. Specimen: blood, collected from a patient whose treatment included radiotherapy and nephrectomy. Every receptor here comes from a woman in her seventies with renal cell carcinoma. Each CDR3 is given with its conserved first and last residue. Fields, in order: clone size, D gene, J gene, V gene, CDR3 protein, CDR3 DNA. D genes are given only for firm matches. Only part of the rows carry a size: once, few, many, or a class if the clone is expanded.

abundance: .; d_gene: .; j_gene: TRBJ2-2; v_gene: TRBV14; CDR3aa: CASSPRITGELFF; CDR3nt: TGTGCCAGCAGCCCCCGTATCACCGGGGAGCTGTTTTTT
abundance: few; d_gene: .; j_gene: TRBJ1-1; v_gene: TRBV14; CDR3aa: CASSPRTSQSWAFF; CDR3nt: TGTGCCAGCAGCCCTAGGACATCCCAAAGTTGGGCTTTCTTT
abundance: .; d_gene: TRBD1; j_gene: TRBJ2-7; v_gene: TRBV5-6; CDR3aa: CASSADRGYEQYF; CDR3nt: TGTGCCAGCAGCGCGGACAGGGGCTACGAGCAGTACTTC
abundance: .; d_gene: TRBD1; j_gene: TRBJ1-5; v_gene: TRBV7-8; CDR3aa: CASSPKGQGPISNQPQHF; CDR3nt: TGTGCCAGCAGCCCCAAGGGACAGGGACCCATTAGCAATCAGCCCCAGCATTTT
abundance: .; d_gene: TRBD1; j_gene: TRBJ2-7; v_gene: TRBV6-1; CDR3aa: CASTLGQLTYEQYF; CDR3nt: TGTGCCAGCACCCTGGGACAGCTTACCTACGAGCAGTACTTC
abundance: .; d_gene: .; j_gene: TRBJ1-5; v_gene: TRBV6-1; CDR3aa: CASSEARGSLLPQHF; CDR3nt: TGTGCCAGCAGTGAAGCGAGGGGAAGCCTTCTCCCCCAGCATTTT
abundance: .; d_gene: .; j_gene: TRBJ2-1; v_gene: TRBV5-1; CDR3aa: CASSLAMVRQLGNEQFF; CDR3nt: TGCGCCAGCAGCTTGGCCATGGTGCGTCAACTGGGCAATGAGCAGTTCTTC
abundance: .; d_gene: .; j_gene: TRBJ2-7; v_gene: TRBV28; CDR3aa: CASTPTGTSYEQYF; CDR3nt: TGTGCCAGCACTCCTACCGGGACCTCCTACGAGCAGTACTTC
abundance: .; d_gene: .; j_gene: TRBJ1-2; v_gene: TRBV5-4; CDR3aa: CASSARQSYGYTF; CDR3nt: TGTGCCAGCAGCGCACGACAGTCCTATGGCTACACCTTC
abundance: .; d_gene: TRBD1; j_gene: TRBJ2-7; v_gene: TRBV5-1; CDR3aa: CASTPSGQAYDEQYF; CDR3nt: TGCGCCAGCACCCCTTCGGGACAGGCCTATGACGAGCAGTACTTC
abundance: .; d_gene: .; j_gene: TRBJ2-2; v_gene: TRBV5-8; CDR3aa: CASSFFGVNTGELFF; CDR3nt: TGTGCCAGCAGCTTTTTCGGTGTGAACACCGGGGAGCTGTTTTTT
abundance: .; d_gene: TRBD1; j_gene: TRBJ1-5; v_gene: TRBV2; CDR3aa: CASSPNPTGAGSNQPQHF; CDR3nt: TGTGCCAGCAGTCCAAACCCGACAGGGGCAGGAAGCAATCAGCCCCAGCATTTT
abundance: .; d_gene: TRBD1; j_gene: TRBJ2-7; v_gene: TRBV6-5; CDR3aa: CASGTGGAYEQYF; CDR3nt: TGTGCCAGCGGGACAGGGGGCGCATACGAGCAGTACTTC
abundance: .; d_gene: .; j_gene: TRBJ2-1; v_gene: TRBV11-2; CDR3aa: CASSRTHNEQFF; CDR3nt: TGTGCCAGCAGCCGGACACACAATGAGCAGTTCTTC
abundance: .; d_gene: .; j_gene: TRBJ1-1; v_gene: TRBV5-1; CDR3aa: CASSAGSNTEAFF; CDR3nt: TGCGCCAGCAGCGCAGGGAGTAACACTGAAGCTTTCTTT
abundance: .; d_gene: .; j_gene: TRBJ1-1; v_gene: TRBV5-4; CDR3aa: CASSLGGSRGNTEAFF; CDR3nt: TGTGCCAGCAGCTTAGGGGGGTCACGGGGGAACACTGAAGCTTTCTTT
abundance: .; d_gene: TRBD1; j_gene: TRBJ1-1; v_gene: TRBV27; CDR3aa: CASSTDRALNTEAFF; CDR3nt: TGTGCCAGCAGTACTGACAGGGCTTTGAACACTGAAGCTTTCTTT
abundance: .; d_gene: TRBD1; j_gene: TRBJ1-1; v_gene: TRBV7-9; CDR3aa: CASSPGQGEAFF; CDR3nt: TGTGCCAGCAGCCCCGGACAGGGGGAAGCTTTCTTT
abundance: .; d_gene: .; j_gene: TRBJ2-5; v_gene: TRBV11-2; CDR3aa: CASSWGRGGEKTQYF; CDR3nt: TGTGCCAGCAGCTGGGGGAGGGGGGGCGAAAAGACCCAGTACTTC
abundance: .; d_gene: .; j_gene: TRBJ1-1; v_gene: TRBV5-1; CDR3aa: CASSLAPGMSTEAFF; CDR3nt: TGCGCCAGCAGCTTGGCCCCGGGGATGAGCACTGAAGCTTTCTTT
abundance: .; d_gene: TRBD1; j_gene: TRBJ1-1; v_gene: TRBV11-2; CDR3aa: CASSSTGQATTEAFF; CDR3nt: TGTGCCAGCAGCTCCACGGGACAGGCGACCACTGAAGCTTTCTTT
abundance: once; d_gene: .; j_gene: TRBJ1-2; v_gene: TRBV4-2; CDR3aa: CASSPLDSSNYGYTF; CDR3nt: TGTGCCAGCAGCCCCCTGGACAGCTCTAACTATGGCTACACCTTC
abundance: .; d_gene: .; j_gene: TRBJ1-4; v_gene: TRBV5-1; CDR3aa: CASSLTGSNEKLFF; CDR3nt: TGCGCCAGCAGCTTGACAGGGAGTAATGAAAAACTGTTTTTT
abundance: .; d_gene: TRBD1; j_gene: TRBJ2-5; v_gene: TRBV7-6; CDR3aa: CASSFGTGKETQYF; CDR3nt: TGTGCCAGCAGCTTCGGGACAGGGAAAGAGACCCAGTACTTC
abundance: .; d_gene: .; j_gene: TRBJ2-7; v_gene: TRBV7-9; CDR3aa: CASSLEGLSYEQYF; CDR3nt: TGTGCCAGCAGCTTAGAGGGCCTTTCCTACGAGCAGTACTTC
abundance: .; d_gene: .; j_gene: TRBJ1-6; v_gene: TRBV28; CDR3aa: CASSPPGDNSPLHF; CDR3nt: TGTGCCAGCAGTCCGCCCGGGGACAATTCACCCCTCCACTTT
abundance: .; d_gene: TRBD2; j_gene: TRBJ2-1; v_gene: TRBV5-4; CDR3aa: CASSLSLAGGPNEQFF; CDR3nt: TGTGCCAGCAGCTTGTCCCTAGCGGGGGGTCCGAATGAGCAGTTCTTC
abundance: few; d_gene: TRBD1; j_gene: TRBJ1-1; v_gene: TRBV7-2; CDR3aa: CASSLAMTGVEAFF; CDR3nt: TGTGCCAGCAGCTTAGCCATGACAGGGGTTGAAGCTTTCTTT
abundance: .; d_gene: .; j_gene: TRBJ1-2; v_gene: TRBV6-5; CDR3aa: CASSYRPGPEYGYTF; CDR3nt: TGTGCCAGCAGTTACAGACCCGGGCCAGAATATGGCTACACCTTC
abundance: .; d_gene: .; j_gene: TRBJ2-1; v_gene: TRBV2; CDR3aa: CASSPRLGGKTYNEQFF; CDR3nt: TGTGCCAGCAGTCCTAGGTTAGGGGGGAAAACCTACAATGAGCAGTTCTTC
abundance: .; d_gene: .; j_gene: TRBJ1-6; v_gene: TRBV19; CDR3aa: CASSRRDSPLHF; CDR3nt: TGTGCCAGTAGTCGGAGGGACTCACCCCTCCACTTT
abundance: .; d_gene: TRBD2; j_gene: TRBJ2-5; v_gene: TRBV4-1; CDR3aa: CASSLGLAGQETQYF; CDR3nt: TGCGCCAGCAGCCTAGGACTAGCGGGGCAAGAGACCCAGTACTTC
abundance: .; d_gene: TRBD1; j_gene: TRBJ2-3; v_gene: TRBV6-5; CDR3aa: CASRPDRGADTQYF; CDR3nt: TGTGCCAGCAGGCCCGACAGGGGGGCAGATACGCAGTATTTT
abundance: few; d_gene: .; j_gene: TRBJ1-2; v_gene: TRBV9; CDR3aa: CASSVAQSGKNHGYTF; CDR3nt: TGTGCCAGCAGCGTAGCCCAGTCAGGGAAGAACCATGGCTACACCTTC
abundance: once; d_gene: .; j_gene: TRBJ2-7; v_gene: TRBV9; CDR3aa: CASSVAGSNYEQYF; CDR3nt: TGTGCCAGCAGCGTAGCTGGGTCGAACTACGAGCAGTACTTC
abundance: .; d_gene: .; j_gene: TRBJ2-5; v_gene: TRBV30; CDR3aa: CAWSVAGETQYF; CDR3nt: TGTGCCTGGAGTGTAGCGGGAGAGACCCAGTACTTC
abundance: .; d_gene: TRBD1; j_gene: TRBJ1-1; v_gene: TRBV7-6; CDR3aa: CASSGGQGNTEAFF; CDR3nt: TGTGCCAGCAGCGGGGGACAGGGCAACACTGAAGCTTTCTTT
abundance: .; d_gene: TRBD1; j_gene: TRBJ2-2; v_gene: TRBV19; CDR3aa: CASTSGQSYTGELFF; CDR3nt: TGTGCCAGTACCTCGGGACAGAGCTACACCGGGGAGCTGTTTTTT
abundance: .; d_gene: .; j_gene: TRBJ1-2; v_gene: TRBV7-9; CDR3aa: CASSLGHETAHGYTF; CDR3nt: TGTGCCAGCAGCTTAGGGCATGAGACAGCCCATGGCTACACCTTC
abundance: .; d_gene: TRBD2; j_gene: TRBJ2-7; v_gene: TRBV6-4; CDR3aa: CASSQLAGVHYEQYF; CDR3nt: TGTGCCAGCAGTCAACTAGCGGGGGTTCACTACGAGCAGTACTTC
abundance: .; d_gene: TRBD1; j_gene: TRBJ2-7; v_gene: TRBV19; CDR3aa: CASRLGQGYEQYF; CDR3nt: TGTGCCAGTAGGTTGGGACAGGGCTACGAGCAGTACTTC
abundance: once; d_gene: .; j_gene: TRBJ2-3; v_gene: TRBV18; CDR3aa: CASSRRRGDTQYF; CDR3nt: TGTGCCAGCTCACGGCGTCGGGGGGATACGCAGTATTTT
abundance: .; d_gene: .; j_gene: TRBJ1-2; v_gene: TRBV6-1; CDR3aa: CASSDQGNYGYTF; CDR3nt: TGTGCCAGCAGTGATCAGGGGAACTATGGCTACACCTTC
abundance: .; d_gene: .; j_gene: TRBJ1-2; v_gene: TRBV23-1; CDR3aa: CASSQLDGIDSYTF; CDR3nt: TGCGCCAGCAGTCAATTAGATGGAATTGATAGCTACACCTTC
abundance: .; d_gene: TRBD2; j_gene: TRBJ2-1; v_gene: TRBV7-3; CDR3aa: CASSLGGVAYNEQFF; CDR3nt: TGTGCCAGCAGCTTGGGAGGGGTTGCCTACAATGAGCAGTTCTTC
abundance: .; d_gene: TRBD1; j_gene: TRBJ2-1; v_gene: TRBV5-4; CDR3aa: CASSPPGDRRQFF; CDR3nt: TGTGCCAGCAGCCCCCCCGGGGACAGGAGGCAGTTCTTC
abundance: .; d_gene: TRBD2; j_gene: TRBJ2-7; v_gene: TRBV7-7; CDR3aa: CASSLRRTSGGPSSYEQYF; CDR3nt: TGTGCTAGCAGCTTAAGGAGGACTAGCGGGGGGCCGAGCTCCTACGAGCAGTACTTC
abundance: .; d_gene: .; j_gene: TRBJ1-2; v_gene: TRBV2; CDR3aa: CASSAGLYGYTF; CDR3nt: TGTGCCAGCAGCGCCGGTCTCTATGGCTACACCTTC
abundance: few; d_gene: .; j_gene: TRBJ1-1; v_gene: TRBV6-6; CDR3aa: CASSTPYEAFF; CDR3nt: TGTGCCAGCAGTACCCCATATGAAGCTTTCTTT